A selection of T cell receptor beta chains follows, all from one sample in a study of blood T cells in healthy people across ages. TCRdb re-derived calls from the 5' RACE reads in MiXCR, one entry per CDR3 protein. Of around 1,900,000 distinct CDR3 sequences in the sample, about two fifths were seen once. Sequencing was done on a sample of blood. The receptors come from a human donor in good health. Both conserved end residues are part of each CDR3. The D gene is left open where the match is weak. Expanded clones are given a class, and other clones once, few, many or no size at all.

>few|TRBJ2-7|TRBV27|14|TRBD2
CASSAPTSGYEQYF
TGTGCCAGCAGCGCTCCCACTAGCGGGTACGAGCAGTACTTC
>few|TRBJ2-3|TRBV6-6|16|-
CASSYGRRLGTDTQYF
TGTGCCAGCAGCTACGGTAGAAGGTTAGGGACAGATACGCAGTATTTT
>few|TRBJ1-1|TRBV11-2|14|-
CASSLVRGDTEAFF
TGTGCCAGCAGCTTAGTACGGGGGGACACTGAAGCTTTCTTT
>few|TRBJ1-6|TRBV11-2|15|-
CASSKNPGWSSPLHF
TGTGCCAGCAGCAAAAATCCAGGGTGGAGTTCACCCCTCCACTTT
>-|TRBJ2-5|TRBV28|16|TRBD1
CASSLGPGDSQETQYF
TGTGCCAGCAGTTTAGGACCCGGGGACAGCCAAGAGACCCAGTACTTC
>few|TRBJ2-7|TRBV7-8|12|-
CASSLYSGEQYF
TGTGCCAGCAGCCTTTACTCGGGCGAGCAGTACTTC
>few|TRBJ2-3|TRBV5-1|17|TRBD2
CASSLSGLAGGPDTQYF
TGCGCCAGCAGCCTCTCGGGACTAGCGGGGGGGCCAGATACGCAGTATTTT
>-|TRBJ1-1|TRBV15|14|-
CATSRSRGNTEAFF
TGTGCCACCAGCAGGTCCAGGGGGAACACTGAAGCTTTCTTT
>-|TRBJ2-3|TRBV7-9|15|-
CASSFNGAPTDTQYF
TGTGCCAGCAGCTTCAACGGGGCCCCCACAGATACGCAGTATTTT
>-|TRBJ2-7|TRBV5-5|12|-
CASSVGQYEQYF
TGTGCCAGCAGCGTTGGGCAATACGAGCAGTACTTC